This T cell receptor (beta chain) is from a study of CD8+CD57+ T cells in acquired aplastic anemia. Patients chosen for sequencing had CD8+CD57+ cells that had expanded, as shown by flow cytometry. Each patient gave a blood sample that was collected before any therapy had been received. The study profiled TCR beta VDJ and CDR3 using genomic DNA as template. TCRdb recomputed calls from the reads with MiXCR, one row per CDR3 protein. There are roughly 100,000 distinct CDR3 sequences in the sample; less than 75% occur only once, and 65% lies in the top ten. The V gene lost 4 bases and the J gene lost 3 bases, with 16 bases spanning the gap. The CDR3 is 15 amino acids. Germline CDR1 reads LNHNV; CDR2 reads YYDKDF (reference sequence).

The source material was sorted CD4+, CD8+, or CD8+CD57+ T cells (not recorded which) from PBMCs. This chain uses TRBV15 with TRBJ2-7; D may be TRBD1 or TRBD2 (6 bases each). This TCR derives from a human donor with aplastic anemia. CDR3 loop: CATSKGWRGDYEQYF. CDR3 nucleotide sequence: TGTGCCACCAGCAAAGGGTGGAGGGGGGACTACGAGCAGTACTTC.